The present TCR beta chain was sequenced within a study of neurological immune-mediated disorders. This clonotype came up many times. What it recognizes is unknown. 5'RACE with 10-nucleotide random UMIs produced the cDNA. MiXCR, applied by TCRdb to the 5' RACE reads, yields one record per CDR3 protein. The sample contains about 88,000 distinct CDR3 sequences, 3.5% to 4% of which appear only once. Overall study results and limits: The most TCR clonal expansion was seen in HTLV-1-associated myelopathy, whereas the least was seen in multiple sclerosis, below the level in healthy controls. The absence of any CDR3 amino acid sequence shared by expanded clones across subjects suggests that repertoires were private in all groups.

CDR1 and CDR2 (germline): SGHRS, YFSETQ. The CDR3 covers 15 residues. Between the trimmed V and J ends, which lost 0 bases and 1 base, there was a span of 10 bases. The receptor was derived from a woman under 30 with multiple sclerosis. V and J are TRBV5-1 and TRBJ2-5; D unclear. Material for sequencing was PBMCs. The DNA of the CDR3 is TGCGCCAGCAGCTTGGCGAGGAGTTCCCAAGAGACCCAGTACTTC. The encoded protein is CASSLARSSQETQYF.